These 19 T cell receptor beta chains came from one sample sequenced in a study of T-cell reconstitution after alpha-beta-depleted transplantation in children. Construction of the TCRbeta library involved unique molecular identifiers. One entry per CDR3 protein results from TCRdb running MiXCR on the PCR reads. The data contain about 420,000 distinct CDR3 sequences, roughly 10% of them singletons. Sequenced material: PBMCs from the stem cell graft donor, taken from the stem cell graft. The source is a human donor who donated a stem cell graft to a child with acute myeloid leukemia.

This clonotype was observed at least ten times. The rearrangement links TRBV6-1 to TRBJ1-5; 9 positions match TRBD1. The ends lost 6 bases at V and 7 bases at J; junction bases unmatched: 7. The CDR3 runs 14 residues. Germline V CDR1 and CDR2: MNHNS, SASEGT. CDR3: CASSGQGSNQPQHF. The CDR3, as DNA: TGTGCCAGCAGCGGACAGGGGAGTAACCAGCCCCAGCATTTT.

The gene calls are TRBV6-1 and TRBJ1-5; D not certain. The CDR3 is made up of 12 amino acids. CDR1 is MNHNS, CDR2 SASEGT, per germline. V lost 8 bases to trimming and J lost 6 bases, with 11 bases between them. DNA for the CDR3: TGTGCCAGCCGCGACGGGAGTCAGCCCCAGCATTTT. Protein sequence: CASRDGSQPQHF.

This chain connects TRBV11-2 to TRBJ2-3; D gene ambiguous. CDR3 length: 14 residues. The germline V gene has CDR1 SGHAT and CDR2 FQNNGV. Between the trimmed V and J ends, which lost 3 bases and 0 bases, there was a span of 7 bases. The CDR3 sequence: CASSFIGSTDTQYF. CDR3 coding DNA: TGTGCCAGCAGCTTTATCGGGAGCACAGATACGCAGTATTTT.

The chain couples TRBV30 to TRBJ1-5; TRBD1 agrees at 9 bases. Germline V gene data show CDR1 as GTSNPN and CDR2 as SVGIG (reference sequence). V shed 5 bases, J shed 1 base, and the junction held 0 bases outside the gene matches. The length of the CDR3 is 13 residues. CDR3 coding DNA: TGTGCCTGGGGACAGGGGAGCAATCAGCCCCAGCATTTT. It translates to CAWGQGSNQPQHF.

This clonotype was counted a few times. The J gene is TRBJ2-2, the V gene TRBV5-5, with D hard to call. Germline V gives CDR1 SGHKS, CDR2 YYEKEE (reference sequence). V lost 3 bases and J lost 7, with 7 bases in between. This CDR3 comprises 12 residues. The CDR3 DNA follows: TGTGCCAGCAGCTCTGGTTACGGGGAGCTGTTTTTT. Amino acid sequence: CASSSGYGELFF.

The table lists this clonotype with many counts. The V gene is TRBV12-3 or TRBV12-4, the J gene TRBJ2-5; D gene uncertain. V was pared by 5 bases and J by 5 bases, with 6 bases between. The CDR3 spans 11 residues. The DNA for the CDR3 is TGTGCCAGCAGTGCCTACGAGACCCAGTACTTC. Amino acid sequence: CASSAYETQYF.

There are many counts of this clonotype. V usage is TRBV29-1 and J usage is TRBJ2-1, with 9 bases identical to TRBD2. The germline V gene has CDR1 SQVTM and CDR2 ANQGSEA. The CDR3 covers 12 residues. CDR3 nucleotide sequence: TGCATGGGCGGGAGGGGGGACTCTGAGCAGTTCTTC. Translated, it gives CMGGRGDSEQFF.

The rearrangement uses TRBV15 and TRBJ1-1; no clear D gene. The V gene's germline CDR1 is LNHNV and CDR2 YYDKDF (reference sequence). V was cut by 1 base and J by 0 bases, with 9 bases left in between. CDR3 length equals 15 residues. CDR3 sequence (DNA): TGTGCCACCAGCAGAGGAAGGGCTATGAACACTGAAGCTTTCTTT. This encodes CATSRGRAMNTEAFF.

At least ten counts were recorded for this clonotype. V usage is TRBV12-3 or TRBV12-4 and J usage is TRBJ2-3; 8 nucleotides line up with TRBD2. The CDR3 is 14 residues long. V lost 5 bases to trimming and J lost 6 bases; unmatched junction nucleotides: 7. The CDR3 DNA sequence: TGTGCCAGCAGTGGGCTAGCGGGTGGGGATACGCAGTATTTT. It codes for CASSGLAGGDTQYF.

At least ten counts were recorded for this clonotype. The chain employs TRBV6-5 and TRBJ2-7; D not certain. This CDR3 has 13 amino acids. V lost 0 bases and J 6 bases, leaving 9 bases between the germline ends. The germline V gene encodes CDR1 MNHEY and CDR2 SVGAGI. The CDR3 nucleotides read TGTGCCAGCAGTTACTCGCCCGGCGGCGAGCAGTACGTC. It specifies CASSYSPGGEQYV.

This clonotype was picked up a small number of times. The chain joins TRBV6-1 to TRBJ2-1, with no clear D. CDR1 is MNHNS, CDR2 SASEGT, per germline. Trimming left V 6 bases short and J 3 bases short, with 9 bases between. The CDR3 sequence is 13 residues long. DNA for the CDR3: TGTGCCAGCAGGCGGACGGTCTACAATGAGCAGTTCTTC. It is translated as CASRRTVYNEQFF.

The chain has TRBV29-1 and TRBJ2-7, with 7 bases that match TRBD1. The CDR3 has 11 amino acids. V was pared by 8 bases and J by 3 bases, with 4 bases of the junction left unmatched. From germline, CDR1 is SQVTM and CDR2 ANQGSEA. The CDR3 here is CSFGTVYEQYF. Here the CDR3 DNA reads TGCAGCTTTGGGACAGTCTACGAGCAGTACTTC.

In its sample, this clonotype was seen a few times. The CDR3 nucleotides read TGTGCCAGCAGTTACGTGGGACAGGGGGCGAAGACCCAGTACTTC. As protein: CASSYVGQGAKTQYF. This chain uses TRBV6-5 with TRBJ2-5; 12 nucleotides align to TRBD1. J was trimmed by 6 bases and V by 2 bases; bases with no gene match: 4. This CDR3 is built from 15 residues. Germline V gene lookup returns CDR1 MNHEY and CDR2 SVGAGI.

This clonotype was detected ten times or more. The chain links TRBV5-1 to TRBJ2-3, with unresolved D. V was pared by 1 base and J by 6 bases, with 12 bases between. The CDR3 runs 14 residues. The germline V gene has CDR1 SGHRS and CDR2 YFSETQ. In DNA, the CDR3 is TGCGCCAGCAGCTTGAGGTCCCTCCGCGATACGCAGTATTTT. This translates into CASSLRSLRDTQYF.

This clonotype was detected a few times. A junction end diverges from the germline sequence, so it may reflect a read error. The V gene is TRBV5-1, the J gene TRBJ2-3; D remains unclear. CDR1 is SGHRS and CDR2 is YFSETQ in the germline V gene. This CDR3 has 13 residues. This CDR3 is CASRLVLADTQYF. The CDR3, as DNA: TGCGCCAGCAGATTGGTACTCGCAGATACGCAGTATTTT.

The chain is built from TRBV12-3 or TRBV12-4 and TRBJ1-4; D call uncertain. Trimming cost V 6 bases and J 10 bases, with 9 bases left between them. There are 11 residues in the CDR3. This CDR3 reads CASSPGGKLFF. The CDR3 bases are TGTGCCAGCAGCCCAGGAGGAAAACTGTTTTTT.

This clonotype occurred a few times. The gene calls are TRBV20-1 and TRBJ2-7; no reliable D call. The V gene's germline CDR1 is DFQATT and CDR2 SNEGSKA (reference sequence). The CDR3 is 13 residues long. Trimming stripped 6 bases from V and 3 bases from J, with 15 bases between. CDR3 amino acids: CSALRALNYEQYF. Written as DNA, the CDR3 is TGCAGTGCCCTCCGTGCCCTTAACTACGAGCAGTACTTC.

This clonotype was observed a handful of times. The CDR3 sequence: CASRPRTGGVGVVETQYF. DNA of the CDR3: TGTGCCAGCAGACCAAGGACAGGGGGCGTTGGAGTCGTGGAGACCCAGTACTTC. The chain combines TRBV12-3 or TRBV12-4 with TRBJ2-5; 11 bases are shared with TRBD1. After removal of 6 bases from V and 5 bases from J, the junction contained 17 bases not matched to a gene. The CDR3 spans 18 residues.

J is TRBJ2-1 and V is TRBV10-2; 12 positions agree with TRBD2. CDR1 and CDR2 (germline): WSHSY, SAAADI. The length of the CDR3 is 14 residues. The junction had 6 bases not matched to a gene; V was cut back by 7 bases and J by 8 bases. CDR3 sequence reads: CASTWTSGDHEQFF. For the CDR3, the DNA is TGCGCCAGCACCTGGACTAGCGGGGACCATGAGCAGTTCTTC.